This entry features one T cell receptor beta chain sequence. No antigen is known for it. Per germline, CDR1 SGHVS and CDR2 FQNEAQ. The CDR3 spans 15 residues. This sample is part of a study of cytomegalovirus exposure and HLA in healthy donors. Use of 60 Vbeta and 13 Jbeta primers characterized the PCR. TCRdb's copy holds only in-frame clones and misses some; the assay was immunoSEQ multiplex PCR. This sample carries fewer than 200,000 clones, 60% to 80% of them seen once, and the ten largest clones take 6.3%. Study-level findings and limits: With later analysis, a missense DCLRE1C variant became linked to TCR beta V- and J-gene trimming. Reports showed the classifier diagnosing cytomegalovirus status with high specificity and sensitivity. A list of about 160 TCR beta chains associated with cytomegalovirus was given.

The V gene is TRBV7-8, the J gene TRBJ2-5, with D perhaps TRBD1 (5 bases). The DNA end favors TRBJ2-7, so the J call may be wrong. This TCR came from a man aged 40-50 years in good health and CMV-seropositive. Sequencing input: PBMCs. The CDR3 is CASSLAKGSSYEQYF. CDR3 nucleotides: TGTGCCAGCAGCTTAGCTAAGGGGTCGTCCTACGAGCAGTACTTC.